This passage covers 2 T cell receptor beta chains from one sample sequenced in a study of blood T cell repertoires in COVID-19. Produced via immunoSEQ multiplex PCR; TCRdb's table is partial and in-frame only. The repertoire has 330,000 or so clones, approximately 90% of them found once; the top ten carry around 8.9%. Sequenced sample: peripheral blood. These receptors all come from a young man with COVID-19, enrolled during active disease.

This clone was found a few times. V usage is TRBV5-1 and J usage is TRBJ2-5, with TRBD1 as a possible D gene (6 bases). V was cut by 3 bases and J by 9 bases, with 18 bases left in between. The CDR3 has 14 amino acids. Germline V CDR1 and CDR2: SGHRS, YFSETQ. As DNA, the CDR3 is TGCGCCAGCAGCTCACAGGGACCCCCTGAGGCCCAGTACTTC. Protein sequence: CASSSQGPPEAQYF.

This clone has a handful of counts. This chain joins TRBV4-2 and TRBJ1-6, with D possibly TRBD1 on 5 matching bases. The V gene's germline CDR1 is LGHNA and CDR2 YNFKEQ. Trimming shortened V by 6 bases and J by 9 bases, and 12 bases separated the two germline ends. The CDR3 covers 13 residues. The CDR3, as DNA: TGTGCCAGCAGAGGTCAGGGTTCTTCACCCCTCCACTTT. This encodes CASRGQGSSPLHF.